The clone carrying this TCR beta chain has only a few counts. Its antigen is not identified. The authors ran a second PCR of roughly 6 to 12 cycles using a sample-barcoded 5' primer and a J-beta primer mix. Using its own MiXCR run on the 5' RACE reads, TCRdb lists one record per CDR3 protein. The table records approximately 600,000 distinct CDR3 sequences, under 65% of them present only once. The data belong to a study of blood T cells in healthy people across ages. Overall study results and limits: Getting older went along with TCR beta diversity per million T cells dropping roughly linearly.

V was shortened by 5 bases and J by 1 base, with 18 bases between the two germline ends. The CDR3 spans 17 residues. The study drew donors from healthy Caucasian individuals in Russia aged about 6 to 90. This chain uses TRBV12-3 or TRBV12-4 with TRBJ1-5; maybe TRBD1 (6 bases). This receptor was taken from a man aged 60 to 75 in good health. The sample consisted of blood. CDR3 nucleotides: TGTGCCAGCAGTCCACGCCGGGCAGGGGTAAGCAATCAGCCCCAGCATTTT. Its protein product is CASSPRRAGVSNQPQHF.